This T cell receptor beta chain was recorded in a study of tumor and adjacent non-tumor tissue in lung cancer. The CDR3 is 16 residues long. Looked up from germline, CDR1 is DFQATT and CDR2 is SNEGSKA (reference sequence). The library came from three nested PCR rounds adapted from ARM-PCR protocols. TCRdb ran MiXCR on the multiplex PCR reads and lists one entry per CDR3 protein. The sample holds over 60,000 distinct CDR3 sequences, over 75% seen once. RNA was extracted from bulk tissue without any cell sorting. Concerning this clonotype itself: The germline gene is not matched at one end of the junction; a read error may be the cause.

This rearrangement joins TRBV20-1 to TRBJ2-7; D is unresolved. Sequencing was done on a sample of lung tumor tissue. This sequence was found in a woman in her forties or fifties with non-small cell lung cancer. CDR3 DNA sequence: TGCAGTGCTAGAGGCCAAAGGGTGGACGGCTCCTACGAGCAGTATTTC. Protein sequence: CSARGQRVDGSYEQYF.